This TCR beta chain is from a study of OX40 agonist ivuxolimab in advanced cancers. Overall study: A male proportion of about 80% was recorded, with mean age 60 years and range roughly 23 to 79.

Profiling relied on immunoSEQ multiplex PCR, and the TCRdb table lists in-frame clones only, not all of them. The data show approximately 70,000 clones, 80% to 90% seen once. Sampled blood was obtained at baseline, cycle 4 day 1, and cycle 7 day 1. The CDR3 length is 15 residues. Germline V gene lookup returns CDR1 SGHDT and CDR2 YYEEEE. V gave up 2 bases and J gave up 1 base, with 12 bases separating them. This clonotype was obtained from an adult with an advanced solid tumor such as melanoma, head and neck, liver or kidney cancer. The source was CD4+ or CD8+ T cells sorted from blood, collected in a trial of the OX40 agonist ivuxolimab. The chain carries TRBV5-6 and TRBJ1-1; D perhaps matches TRBD1 (6 bases). The CDR3 reads CASSFTGPKNTEAFF. As DNA, the CDR3 is TGTGCCAGCAGCTTTACAGGGCCCAAGAACACTGAAGCTTTCTTT.